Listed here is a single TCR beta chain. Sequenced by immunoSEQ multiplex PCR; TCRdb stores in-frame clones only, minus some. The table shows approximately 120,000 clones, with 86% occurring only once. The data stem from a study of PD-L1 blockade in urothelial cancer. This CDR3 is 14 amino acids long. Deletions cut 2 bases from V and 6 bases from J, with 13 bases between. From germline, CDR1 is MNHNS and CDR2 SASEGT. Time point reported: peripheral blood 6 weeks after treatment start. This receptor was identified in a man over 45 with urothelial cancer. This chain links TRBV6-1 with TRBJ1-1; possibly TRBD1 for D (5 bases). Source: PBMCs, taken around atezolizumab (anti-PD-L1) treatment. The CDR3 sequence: CASSERGMSAEAFF. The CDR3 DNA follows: TGTGCCAGCAGTGAAAGGGGAATGAGTGCTGAAGCTTTCTTT.